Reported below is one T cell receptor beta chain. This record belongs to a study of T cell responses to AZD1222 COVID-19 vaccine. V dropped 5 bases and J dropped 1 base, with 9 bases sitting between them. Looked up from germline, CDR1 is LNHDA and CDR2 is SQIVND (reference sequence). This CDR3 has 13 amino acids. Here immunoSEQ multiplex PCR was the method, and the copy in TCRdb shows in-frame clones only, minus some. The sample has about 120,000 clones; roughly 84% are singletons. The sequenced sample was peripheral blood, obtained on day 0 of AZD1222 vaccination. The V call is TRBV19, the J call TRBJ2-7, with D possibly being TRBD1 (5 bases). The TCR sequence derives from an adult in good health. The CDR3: CASSPQESYEQYF. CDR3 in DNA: TGTGCCAGTAGTCCACAGGAATCCTACGAGCAGTACTTC.